This passage covers 2 T cell receptor beta chains from one sample sequenced in a study of shared clonotypes between healthy human individuals (dated by TCRdb to 2018 to 2021). Library prep was done by the immunoSEQ multiplex PCR assay. The source is immuneACCESS, and TCRdb retained only in-frame sequences with V and J called. Part of the clones is not carried over; for the studies checked, unresolved V genes explain less than half of this, and the remainder is unexplained. Recorded for this sample are around 750,000 clones; about 74% of them occurred a single time. The top ten constitute around 1.6% of the sample. The sample taken for sequencing was memory CD4+ T cells sorted from blood. What the cell subset or site label conveys for this sample: CD45RA-negative fraction. The source of these receptors is a woman aged 30 to 39 in good health.

V and J are TRBV27 and TRBJ2-2; D not certain. The germline CDR1 and CDR2 sequences are MNHEY and SMNVEV (reference sequence). The CDR3 covers 15 residues. The V gene lost 5 bases and the J gene lost 0 bases, with 10 bases spanning the gap. The CDR3 DNA is TGTGCCAGCAGTACCCTCGCAGCGAACACCGGGGAGCTGTTTTTT. Its protein product is CASSTLAANTGELFF.

This clone has only a few counts. The rearrangement joins TRBV15 to TRBJ1-5; 10 bases agree with TRBD1. The germline V gene encodes CDR1 LNHNV and CDR2 YYDKDF (reference sequence). J was trimmed by 7 bases and V by 4 bases; bases with no gene match: 7. CDR3 length equals 15 residues. The CDR3 DNA follows: TGTGCCACCAGCATCGGGACAGGGGAAACGCAGCCCCAGCATTTT. It specifies CATSIGTGETQPQHF.